This entry is about one TCR beta chain. Its antigen is unknown. Two nested PCRs, run for around 15 and 10 cycles, were applied to TCRalpha and TCRbeta cDNA. TCRdb reprocessed the 5' RACE reads, with one entry per CDR3 protein and no DNA. Its table lists 150,000 to 200,000 distinct CDR3 sequences. Germline CDR1 and CDR2: SGHTA and FQGNSA. There are 16 residues in the CDR3. The data stem from a study of monozygotic twins with inflammatory bowel disease. Study observations and caveats: Distinguishing T cell subtypes was not possible. Compared with healthy twins, IBD patients shared fewer clonotypes with others, especially with disease activity.

This clonotype originated in a human donor with ulcerative colitis or Crohn's disease, or a healthy co-twin of an affected twin (not recorded which). The sequencing input was blood. This sequence joins TRBV7-2 and TRBJ1-5; TCRdb selects TRBD1, and the lack of DNA leaves this call unchecked. Here the CDR3 reads CASSRSGSRSNQPQHF. Combining the CDR3 with reference TRBV7-2 and TRBJ1-5 gives the whole variable domain GAGVSQSPSNKVTEKGKDVELRCDPISGHTALYWYRQSLGQGLEFLIYFQGNSAPDKSGLPSDRFSAERTGGSVSTLTIQRTQQEDSAVYLCASSRSGSRSNQPQHFGDGTRLSIL.